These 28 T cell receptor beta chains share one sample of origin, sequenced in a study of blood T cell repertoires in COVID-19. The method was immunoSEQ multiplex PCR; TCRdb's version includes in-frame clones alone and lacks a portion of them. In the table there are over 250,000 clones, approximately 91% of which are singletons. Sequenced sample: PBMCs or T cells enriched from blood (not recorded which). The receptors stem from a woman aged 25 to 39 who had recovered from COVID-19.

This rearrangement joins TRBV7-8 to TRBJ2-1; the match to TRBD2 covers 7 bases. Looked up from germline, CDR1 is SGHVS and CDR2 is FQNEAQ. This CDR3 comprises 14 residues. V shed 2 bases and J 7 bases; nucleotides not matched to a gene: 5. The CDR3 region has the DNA TGTGCCAGCAGCTTAAAGCGGGGTTCGAATGAGCAGTTCTTC. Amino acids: CASSLKRGSNEQFF.

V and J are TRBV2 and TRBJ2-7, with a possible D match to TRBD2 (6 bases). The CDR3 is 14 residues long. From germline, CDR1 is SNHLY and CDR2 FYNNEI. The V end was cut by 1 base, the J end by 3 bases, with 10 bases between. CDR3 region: CASSEGGTLYEQYF. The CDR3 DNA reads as TGTGCCAGCAGTGAAGGCGGGACGCTCTACGAGCAGTACTTC.

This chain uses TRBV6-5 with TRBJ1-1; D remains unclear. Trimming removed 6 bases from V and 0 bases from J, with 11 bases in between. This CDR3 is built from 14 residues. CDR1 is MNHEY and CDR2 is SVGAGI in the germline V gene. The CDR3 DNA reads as TGTGCCAGCAGACGGGAGGGCATGAACACTGAAGCTTTCTTT. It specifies CASRREGMNTEAFF.

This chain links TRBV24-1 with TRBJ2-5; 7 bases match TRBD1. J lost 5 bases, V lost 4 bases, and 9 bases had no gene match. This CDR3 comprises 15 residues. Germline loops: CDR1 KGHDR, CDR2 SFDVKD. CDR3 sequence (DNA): TGTGCCACCAGTGACCCGACAGGGTTAGGGGAGACCCAGTACTTC. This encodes CATSDPTGLGETQYF.

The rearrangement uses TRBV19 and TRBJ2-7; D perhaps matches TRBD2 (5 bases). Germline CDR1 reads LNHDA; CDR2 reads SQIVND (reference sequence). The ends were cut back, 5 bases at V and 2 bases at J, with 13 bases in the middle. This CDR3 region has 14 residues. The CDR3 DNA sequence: TGTGCCAGTAGTTACTACCCCGGGACCTACGAGCAGTACTTC. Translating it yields CASSYYPGTYEQYF.

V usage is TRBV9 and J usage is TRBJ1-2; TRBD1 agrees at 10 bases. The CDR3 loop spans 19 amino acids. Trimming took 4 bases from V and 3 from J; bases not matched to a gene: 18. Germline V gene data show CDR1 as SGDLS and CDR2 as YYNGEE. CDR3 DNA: TGTGCCAGCAGCACTAGAAAGAAAGGAGGGGACAGGGGAGACTATGGCTACACCTTC. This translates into CASSTRKKGGDRGDYGYTF.

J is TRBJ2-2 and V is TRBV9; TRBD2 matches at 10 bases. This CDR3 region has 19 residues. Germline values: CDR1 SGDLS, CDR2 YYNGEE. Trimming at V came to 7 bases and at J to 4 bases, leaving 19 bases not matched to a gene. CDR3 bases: TGTGCCAGCCACATGAACACTACTAGCGGGATGTGGGGCACCGGGGAGCTGTTTTTT. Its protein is CASHMNTTSGMWGTGELFF.

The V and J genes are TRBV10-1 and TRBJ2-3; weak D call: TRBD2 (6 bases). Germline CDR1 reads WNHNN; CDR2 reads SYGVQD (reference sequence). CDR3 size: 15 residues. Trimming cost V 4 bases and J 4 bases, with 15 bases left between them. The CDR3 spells CASSGGAGIPDTQYF. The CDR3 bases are TGCGCCAGCAGTGGGGGCGCGGGAATCCCAGATACGCAGTATTTT.

DNA for the CDR3: TGTGCCAGCAGCCCAGGACAGGGGGTCTATGGCTACACCTTC. Translation: CASSPGQGVYGYTF. The gene calls are TRBV9 and TRBJ1-2, with 10 bases identical to TRBD1. CDR1 is SGDLS and CDR2 is YYNGEE in the germline V gene. This CDR3 is 14 amino acids long. J lost 4 bases, V lost 4 bases, and 4 bases had no gene match.

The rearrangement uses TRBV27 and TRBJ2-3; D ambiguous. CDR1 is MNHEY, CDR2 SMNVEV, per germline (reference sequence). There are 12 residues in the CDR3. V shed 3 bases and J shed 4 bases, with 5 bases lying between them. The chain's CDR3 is CASSLGSDTQYF. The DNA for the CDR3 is TGTGCCAGCAGTTTGGGCTCAGATACGCAGTATTTT.

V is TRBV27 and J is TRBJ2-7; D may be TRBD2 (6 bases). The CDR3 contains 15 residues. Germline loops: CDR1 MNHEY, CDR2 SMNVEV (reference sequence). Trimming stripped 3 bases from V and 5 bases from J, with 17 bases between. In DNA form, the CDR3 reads TGTGCCAGCAGTTTCCCCGGGGGTACCTTGGACGAGCAGTACTTC. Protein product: CASSFPGGTLDEQYF.

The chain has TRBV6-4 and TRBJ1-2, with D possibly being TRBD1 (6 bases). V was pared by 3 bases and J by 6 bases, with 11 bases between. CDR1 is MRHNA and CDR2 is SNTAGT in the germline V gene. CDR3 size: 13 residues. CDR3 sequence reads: CASSESGVDGYTF. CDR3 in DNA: TGTGCCAGCAGTGAATCAGGGGTCGATGGCTACACCTTC.

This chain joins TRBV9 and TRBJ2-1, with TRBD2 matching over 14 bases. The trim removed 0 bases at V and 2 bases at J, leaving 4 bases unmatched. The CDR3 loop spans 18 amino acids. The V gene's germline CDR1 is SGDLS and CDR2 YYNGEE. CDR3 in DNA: TGTGCCAGCAGCGTAGTGGGACTAGCGGGGGCACCCTACAATGAGCAGTTCTTC. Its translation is CASSVVGLAGAPYNEQFF.

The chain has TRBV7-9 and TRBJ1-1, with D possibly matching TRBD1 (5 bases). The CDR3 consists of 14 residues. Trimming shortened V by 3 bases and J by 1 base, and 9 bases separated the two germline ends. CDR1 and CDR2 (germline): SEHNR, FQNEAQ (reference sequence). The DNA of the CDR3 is TGTGCCAGCAGCTTTCAGGGAGGGAACACTGAAGCTTTCTTT. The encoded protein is CASSFQGGNTEAFF. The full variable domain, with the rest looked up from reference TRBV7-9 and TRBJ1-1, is DTGVSQNPRHKITKRGQNVTFRCDPISEHNRLYWYRQTLGQGPEFLTYFQNEAQLEKSRLLSDRFSAERPKGSFSTLEIQRTEQGDSAMYLCASSFQGGNTEAFFGQGTRLTVV.

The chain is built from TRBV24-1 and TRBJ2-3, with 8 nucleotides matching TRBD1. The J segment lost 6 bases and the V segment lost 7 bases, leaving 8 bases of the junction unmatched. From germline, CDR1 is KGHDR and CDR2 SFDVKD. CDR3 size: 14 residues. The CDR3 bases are TGTGCCACCAGGGGTAAGACAGGGGAGGATACGCAGTATTTT. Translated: CATRGKTGEDTQYF.

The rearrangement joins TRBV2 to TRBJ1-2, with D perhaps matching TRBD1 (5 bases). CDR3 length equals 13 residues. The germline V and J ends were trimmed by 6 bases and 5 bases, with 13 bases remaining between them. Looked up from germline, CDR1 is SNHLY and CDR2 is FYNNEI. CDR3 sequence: CASSLQASYGYTF. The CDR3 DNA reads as TGTGCCAGCAGCTTACAGGCGTCATATGGCTACACCTTC.

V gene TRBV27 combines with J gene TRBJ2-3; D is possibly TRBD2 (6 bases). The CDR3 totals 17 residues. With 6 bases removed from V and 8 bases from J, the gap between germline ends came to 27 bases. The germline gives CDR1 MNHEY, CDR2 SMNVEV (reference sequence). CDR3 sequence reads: CASRSLLEGMGKATQYF. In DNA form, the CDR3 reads TGTGCCAGCAGATCCCTTTTGGAGGGCATGGGTAAGGCTACGCAGTATTTT.

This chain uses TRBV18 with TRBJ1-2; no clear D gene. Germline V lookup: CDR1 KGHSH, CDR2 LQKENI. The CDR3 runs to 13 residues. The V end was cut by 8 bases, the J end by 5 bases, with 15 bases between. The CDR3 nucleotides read TGTGCCAGCGAGCCCAGCGGGTTTTATGGCTACACCTTC. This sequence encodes CASEPSGFYGYTF.

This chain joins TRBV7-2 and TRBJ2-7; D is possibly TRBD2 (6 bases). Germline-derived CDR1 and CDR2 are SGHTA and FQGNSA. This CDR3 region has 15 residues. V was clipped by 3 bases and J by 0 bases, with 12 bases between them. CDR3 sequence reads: CASSFLAQSSYEQYF. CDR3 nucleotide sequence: TGTGCCAGCAGCTTTCTAGCGCAGAGCTCCTACGAGCAGTACTTC. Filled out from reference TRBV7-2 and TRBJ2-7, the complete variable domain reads GAGVSQSPSNKVTEKGKDVELRCDPISGHTALYWYRQSLGQGLEFLIYFQGNSAPDKSGLPSDRFSAERTGGSVSTLTIQRTQQEDSAVYLCASSFLAQSSYEQYFGPGTRLTVT.

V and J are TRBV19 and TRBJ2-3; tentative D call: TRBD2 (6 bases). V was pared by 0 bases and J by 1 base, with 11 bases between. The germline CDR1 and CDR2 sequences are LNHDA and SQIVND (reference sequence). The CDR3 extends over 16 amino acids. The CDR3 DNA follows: TGTGCCAGTAGTATAGATCGGACTATGGGCACAGATACGCAGTATTTT. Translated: CASSIDRTMGTDTQYF.

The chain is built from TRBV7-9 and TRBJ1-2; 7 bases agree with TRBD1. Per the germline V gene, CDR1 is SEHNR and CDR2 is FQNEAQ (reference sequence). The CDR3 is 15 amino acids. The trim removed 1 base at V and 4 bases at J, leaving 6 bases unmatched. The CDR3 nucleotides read TGTGCCAGCAGCTTAGGGTCAGGGGGTCTCTATGGCTACACCTTC. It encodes CASSLGSGGLYGYTF.

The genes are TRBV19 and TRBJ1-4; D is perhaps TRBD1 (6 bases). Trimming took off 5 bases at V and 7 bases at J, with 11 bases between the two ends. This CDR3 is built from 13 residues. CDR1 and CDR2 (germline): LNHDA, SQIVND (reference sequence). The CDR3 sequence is CASSLQGPEKLFF. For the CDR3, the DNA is TGTGCCAGTAGTTTACAGGGACCTGAAAAACTGTTTTTT.

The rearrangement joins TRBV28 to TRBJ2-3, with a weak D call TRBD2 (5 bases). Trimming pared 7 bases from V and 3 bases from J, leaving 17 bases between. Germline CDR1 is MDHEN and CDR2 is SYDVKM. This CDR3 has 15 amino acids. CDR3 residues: CASTPLGESTDTQYF. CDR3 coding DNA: TGTGCCAGCACCCCCCTCGGGGAGTCAACAGATACGCAGTATTTT.

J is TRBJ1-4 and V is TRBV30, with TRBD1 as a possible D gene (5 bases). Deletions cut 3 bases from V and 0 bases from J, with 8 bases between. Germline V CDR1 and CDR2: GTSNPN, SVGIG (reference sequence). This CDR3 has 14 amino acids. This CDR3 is CAWSQGSTNEKLFF. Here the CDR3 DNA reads TGTGCCTGGAGCCAGGGTTCAACTAATGAAAAACTGTTTTTT. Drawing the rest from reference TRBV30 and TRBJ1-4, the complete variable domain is SQTIHQWPATLVQPVGSPLSLECTVEGTSNPNLYWYRQAAGRGLQLLFYSVGIGQISSEVPQNLSASRPQDRQFILSSKKLLLSDSGFYLCAWSQGSTNEKLFFGSGTQLSVL.

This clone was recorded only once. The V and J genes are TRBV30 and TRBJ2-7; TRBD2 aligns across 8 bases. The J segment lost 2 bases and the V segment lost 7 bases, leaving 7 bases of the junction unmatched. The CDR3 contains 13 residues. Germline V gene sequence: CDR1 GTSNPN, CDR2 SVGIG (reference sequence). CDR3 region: CAYQAGVTYEQYF. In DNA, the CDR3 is TGTGCCTATCAAGCGGGAGTAACCTACGAGCAGTACTTC.

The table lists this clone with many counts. The chain's CDR3 is CASSREGDGSPLHF. The CDR3 bases are TGTGCCAGCTCACGGGAGGGAGATGGGTCACCCCTCCACTTT. The rearrangement uses TRBV18 and TRBJ1-6, with unresolved D. Germline loops: CDR1 KGHSH, CDR2 LQKENI. The V end was cut by 4 bases, the J end by 10 bases, with 14 bases between. The CDR3 has 14 amino acids.

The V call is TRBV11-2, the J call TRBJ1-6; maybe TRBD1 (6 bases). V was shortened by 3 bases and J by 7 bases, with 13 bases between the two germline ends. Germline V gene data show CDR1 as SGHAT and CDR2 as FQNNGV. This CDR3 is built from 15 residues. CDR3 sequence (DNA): TGTGCCAGCAGCTTGCAGGGGTGGAGGAATTCACCCCTCCACTTT. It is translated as CASSLQGWRNSPLHF. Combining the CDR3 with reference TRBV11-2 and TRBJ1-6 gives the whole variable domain EAGVAQSPRYKIIEKRQSVAFWCNPISGHATLYWYQQILGQGPKLLIQFQNNGVVDDSQLPKDRFSAERLKGVDSTLKIQPAKLEDSAVYLCASSLQGWRNSPLHFGNGTRLTVT.

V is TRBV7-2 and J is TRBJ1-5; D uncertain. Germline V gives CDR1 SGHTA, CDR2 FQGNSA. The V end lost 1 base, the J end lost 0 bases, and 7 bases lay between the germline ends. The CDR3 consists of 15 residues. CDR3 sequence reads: CASSLGLGSNQPQHF. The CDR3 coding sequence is TGTGCCAGCAGCTTAGGGCTTGGTAGCAATCAGCCCCAGCATTTT. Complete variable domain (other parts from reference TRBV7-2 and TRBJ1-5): GAGVSQSPSNKVTEKGKDVELRCDPISGHTALYWYRQSLGQGLEFLIYFQGNSAPDKSGLPSDRFSAERTGGSVSTLTIQRTQQEDSAVYLCASSLGLGSNQPQHFGDGTRLSIL.